This T cell receptor beta chain was sequenced in a study of cytomegalovirus exposure and HLA in healthy donors. Study details: Counted in an early data release were tens of millions of unique TCRs from HLA-typed donors. Across under 450 genotyped donors, 65% to 90% landed in the Caucasian-associated ancestry cluster.

13 Jbeta primers and 60 Vbeta primers were used for the PCR. Repertoires were generated with immunoSEQ multiplex PCR, while TCRdb's copy carries only in-frame clones and drops some. This table holds around 150,000 clones, about three quarters found once. On this clone: No antigen is known for it.

Trimming left V 7 bases short and J 2 bases short, with 12 bases between. This CDR3 region has 12 residues. Germline V gene sequence: CDR1 SQVTM, CDR2 ANQGSEA. Whole-study results and caveats: TCR beta chains numbering some 160 were designated cytomegalovirus-associated. TCR beta V segments were, for the most part, productive about 87% or about 30% of the time in an earlier analysis.

The chain joins TRBV29-1 to TRBJ2-7; the D gene is possibly TRBD2 (6 bases). The sequence was collected from a man in his forties in good health and CMV-seropositive. The sequenced sample was PBMCs. Written as DNA, the CDR3 is TGCAGCGCGGGGCGCGGGGCCTACGAGCAGTACTTC. Its translation: CSAGRGAYEQYF.